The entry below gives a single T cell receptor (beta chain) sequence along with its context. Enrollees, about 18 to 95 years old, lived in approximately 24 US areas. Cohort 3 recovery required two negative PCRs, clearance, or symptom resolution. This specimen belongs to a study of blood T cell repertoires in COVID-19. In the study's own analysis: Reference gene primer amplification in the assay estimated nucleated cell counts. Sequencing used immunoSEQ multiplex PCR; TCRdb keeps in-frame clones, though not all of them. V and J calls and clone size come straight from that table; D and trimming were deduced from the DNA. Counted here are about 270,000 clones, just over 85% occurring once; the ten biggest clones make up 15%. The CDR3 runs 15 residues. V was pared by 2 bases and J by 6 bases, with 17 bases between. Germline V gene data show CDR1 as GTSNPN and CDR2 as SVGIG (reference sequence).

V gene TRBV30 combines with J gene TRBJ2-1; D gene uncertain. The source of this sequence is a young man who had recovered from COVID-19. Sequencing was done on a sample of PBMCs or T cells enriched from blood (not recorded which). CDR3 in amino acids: CAWSYPRGQRNEQFF. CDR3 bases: TGTGCCTGGAGTTACCCCAGAGGCCAGCGCAATGAGCAGTTCTTC. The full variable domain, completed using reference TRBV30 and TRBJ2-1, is SQTIHQWPATLVQPVGSPLSLECTVEGTSNPNLYWYRQAAGRGLQLLFYSVGIGQISSEVPQNLSASRPQDRQFILSSKKLLLSDSGFYLCAWSYPRGQRNEQFFGPGTRLTVL.